What follows are 31 T cell receptor beta chains derived from one specimen sequenced in a study of human T cells and chemical hapten exposure. Time point denoted: patch test 1, 2 weeks after DPC sensitization. As to treatment: therapeutic diphenylcyclopropenone sensitization with weekly scalp DPC. Using its own MiXCR run on the RACE reads, TCRdb lists one record per CDR3 protein. The table shows 180,000 or so distinct CDR3 sequences, with roughly 15% occurring only once. The specimen comprised whole blood, sampled in connection with sensitization to the hapten diphenylcyclopropenone (DPC). The source of these receptors is a woman in her 30s with alopecia areata. Some clones in this sample may be carry-over from other donors' samples.

The chain uses TRBV20-1 and TRBJ1-6; D call uncertain. Trimming took 3 bases from V and 7 from J, leaving 10 bases between them. Germline V gene lookup returns CDR1 DFQATT and CDR2 SNEGSKA (reference sequence). This CDR3 region has 13 residues. The CDR3 DNA reads TGCAGTGCTAGTAGGGAGATCAATTCACCCCTCCACTTT. It yields the protein CSASREINSPLHF.

Only a few counts were recorded for this clonotype. The genes are TRBV11-1 and TRBJ2-5, with D perhaps TRBD2 (7 bases). The CDR3 length is 12 residues. From germline, CDR1 is SGHAT and CDR2 FQDESV (reference sequence). Trimming cost V 5 bases and J 5 bases, with 9 bases left between them. CDR3 sequence (DNA): TGTGCCAGCAGCCGGGGGGCGGAGACCCAGTACTTC. As protein: CASSRGAETQYF.

This clonotype was picked up a small number of times. The chain is built from TRBV7-9 and TRBJ2-1; maybe TRBD2 (6 bases). The CDR3 is 15 residues long. The germline V gene encodes CDR1 SEHNR and CDR2 FQNEAQ (reference sequence). Trimming removed 5 bases at V and 8 bases at J, with 19 bases between. The CDR3 nucleotides are TGTGCCAGCAGCCCGGAGGAGGGGCAAGTCGATGAGCAGTTCTTC. Translating gives CASSPEEGQVDEQFF.

This clonotype showed up just a few times. The rearrangement uses TRBV4-3 and TRBJ2-4; a weak D match, TRBD2 (5 bases). The CDR3 runs 15 residues. CDR1 LGHNA and CDR2 YSLEER come from the germline V gene. Trimming left V 1 base short and J 0 bases short, with 7 bases between. The CDR3 region has the DNA TGCGCCAGCAGCCAAGGGACTGAAGCCAAAAACATTCAGTACTTC. Protein: CASSQGTEAKNIQYF.

This clonotype has a handful of counts. CDR3 DNA: TGTGCCAGCAGCGATGGACAGGGAGAGGCCTATGGCTACACCTTC. It translates to CASSDGQGEAYGYTF. The rearrangement links TRBV7-9 to TRBJ1-2, with 8 bases lining up with TRBD1. Trimming cost V 5 bases and J 4 bases; bases outside gene matches: 9. Germline CDR1 reads SEHNR; CDR2 reads FQNEAQ (reference sequence). The CDR3 spans 15 residues.

This clonotype was counted between two and nine times. This sequence joins TRBV29-1 and TRBJ1-3; TRBD1 is a possible D gene (6 bases). The CDR3 spans 12 residues. Looked up from germline, CDR1 is SQVTM and CDR2 is ANQGSEA. V dropped 6 bases and J dropped 3 bases, with 9 bases sitting between them. CDR3 DNA: TGCAGCGTACAGGGACGTGGAAACACCATATATTTT. Its translation is CSVQGRGNTIYF.

The chain combines TRBV6-2 or TRBV6-3 with TRBJ2-3; 14 bases are shared with TRBD2. With V trimmed by 0 bases and J by 3 bases, 8 bases remained unmatched. CDR1 is MNHEY, CDR2 SVGEGT, per germline. This CDR3 region has 19 residues. The chain's CDR3 is CASSYSHGTSGSMTDTQYF. The CDR3 DNA is TGTGCCAGCAGTTACTCCCATGGGACTAGCGGGAGTATGACAGATACGCAGTATTTT.

This clonotype came up a few times. This chain joins TRBV6-5 and TRBJ2-2; possible D gene TRBD2, 5 bases. The CDR3 covers 15 residues. Germline CDR1 MNHEY, CDR2 SVGAGI. V shed 5 bases and J shed 2 bases, with 12 bases lying between them. CDR3 DNA: TGTGCCAGCAGTCCGGTTCGACTAAACACCGGGGAGCTGTTTTTT. Protein: CASSPVRLNTGELFF.

This clonotype was seen more than once but under ten times. The chain is built from TRBV5-5 and TRBJ2-7; 8 positions agree with TRBD1. Looked up from germline, CDR1 is SGHKS and CDR2 is YYEKEE (reference sequence). The CDR3 consists of 15 residues. V was pared by 4 bases and J by 1 base, with 7 bases of the junction left unmatched. CDR3 amino acids: CASSLLRDRSYEQYF. The CDR3, as DNA: TGTGCCAGCAGCCTATTGAGGGACAGGTCCTACGAGCAGTACTTC.

The gene calls are TRBV19 and TRBJ2-2; D possibly corresponds to TRBD1 (6 bases). The CDR3 extends over 13 amino acids. Germline loops: CDR1 LNHDA, CDR2 SQIVND (reference sequence). Deletions cut 5 bases from V and 6 bases from J, with 10 bases between. CDR3 residues: CASSPTGSGELFF. The DNA of the CDR3 is TGTGCCAGTAGTCCTACAGGGTCCGGGGAGCTGTTTTTT.

This clonotype was detected a few times. The chain joins TRBV5-1 to TRBJ2-5, with 8 bases matching TRBD2. Germline assignment: CDR1 SGHRS and CDR2 YFSETQ. The CDR3 contains 14 residues. With 5 bases clipped from V and 4 bases from J, the junction kept 7 bases outside the gene matches. The CDR3 here is CASRPGGPLETQYF. CDR3 bases: TGCGCCAGCAGACCGGGAGGGCCGTTAGAGACCCAGTACTTC.

This clonotype has only a few counts. The chain couples TRBV2 to TRBJ2-3; the D call may be TRBD1 or TRBD2 (6 bases each). Germline V CDR1 and CDR2: SNHLY, FYNNEI. Deletions cut 8 bases from V and 3 bases from J, with 21 bases between. This CDR3 has 16 amino acids. The CDR3 nucleotides are TGTGCCAGCTCTTCCTGGCGGGGCCAGGGGACAGATACGCAGTATTTT. It codes for CASSSWRGQGTDTQYF.

V is TRBV13 and J is TRBJ2-7; TRBD2 aligns across 8 bases. The trim removed 3 bases at V and 4 bases at J, leaving 5 bases unmatched. This CDR3 has 14 residues. Germline CDR1 is PRHDT and CDR2 is FYEKMQ (reference sequence). The DNA for the CDR3 is TGTGCCAGCAGCTTTAGCGGGGAGGCTTACGAGCAGTACTTC. Translating gives CASSFSGEAYEQYF.

This clonotype was seen only a few times. The V gene is TRBV6-1, the J gene TRBJ2-7; D possibly matches TRBD1 or TRBD2 (5 bases each). Germline V gives CDR1 MNHNS, CDR2 SASEGT. The CDR3 sequence is 16 residues long. V gave up 6 bases and J gave up 0 bases, with 18 bases separating them. The CDR3 protein is CASSQMGTVLSYEQYF. DNA of the CDR3: TGTGCCAGCAGCCAAATGGGGACCGTGCTCTCCTACGAGCAGTACTTC.

The chain combines TRBV2 with TRBJ2-5, with TRBD2 identical over 13 bases. The germline gives CDR1 SNHLY, CDR2 FYNNEI. Unmatched junction bases numbered 8, after V lost 7 bases and J lost 6 bases. The CDR3 runs to 15 residues. The CDR3 is CASMGTSGARQTQYF. DNA for the CDR3: TGTGCCAGCATGGGGACTAGCGGGGCCCGGCAGACCCAGTACTTC.

This clonotype was detected many times. The chain has TRBV5-1 and TRBJ2-1, with 14 positions matching TRBD2. Germline V gene lookup returns CDR1 SGHRS and CDR2 YFSETQ. The CDR3 loop spans 17 amino acids. Trimming removed 2 bases from V and 6 bases from J; junction bases left unmatched: 7. The CDR3 nucleotides are TGCGCCAGCAGCTTTGGGGTGGGACTAGCGGGAGTCAATGAGCAGTTCTTC. It codes for CASSFGVGLAGVNEQFF.

This clonotype rates as medium-sized (0.01 to 0.1%). This chain links TRBV6-4 with TRBJ1-1, with a possible D match to TRBD1 (6 bases). V was clipped by 5 bases and J by 5 bases, with 15 bases between them. The CDR3 spans 14 residues. Looked up from germline, CDR1 is MRHNA and CDR2 is SNTAGT. CDR3 DNA: TGTGCCAGCAGTCCGAAGGGGGGAAAAACTGAAGCTTTCTTT. Translated, it gives CASSPKGGKTEAFF.

This clonotype was found a few times. V gene TRBV12-3 or TRBV12-4 combines with J gene TRBJ2-7, with D possibly matching TRBD1 (6 bases). The length of the CDR3 is 14 residues. Trimming cost V 6 bases and J 6 bases, with 18 bases left between them. This CDR3 reads CASRKQGALTEQYF. Written as DNA, the CDR3 is TGTGCCAGCAGGAAACAGGGAGCCTTAACCGAGCAGTACTTC.

The genes are TRBV27 and TRBJ1-6, with 7 bases lining up with TRBD1. The junction had 12 bases not matched to a gene; V was cut back by 5 bases and J by 5 bases. Germline loops: CDR1 MNHEY, CDR2 SMNVEV (reference sequence). The CDR3 has 17 residues. The CDR3 spells CASSRRQGRWDNSPLHF. In DNA, the CDR3 is TGTGCCAGCAGTAGGAGACAGGGACGGTGGGATAATTCACCCCTCCACTTT.

V is TRBV7-9 and J is TRBJ2-3; D not certain. The CDR3 sequence is 12 residues long. Trimming removed 5 bases at V and 5 bases at J, with 8 bases between. Germline values: CDR1 SEHNR, CDR2 FQNEAQ (reference sequence). As DNA, the CDR3 is TGTGCCAGCAGCAATCGACTAGATACGCAGTATTTT. Protein: CASSNRLDTQYF.

V is TRBV20-1 and J is TRBJ2-7, with D possibly matching TRBD1 (6 bases). The CDR3 length is 11 residues. Germline V CDR1 and CDR2: DFQATT, SNEGSKA (reference sequence). Trimming cost V 1 base and J 11 bases, with 12 bases left between them. CDR3 amino acids: CSARATGREYF. The CDR3 DNA reads as TGCAGTGCTAGAGCTACAGGGAGAGAGTACTTC.

This clonotype was seen more than once but under ten times. The chain uses TRBV20-1 and TRBJ1-2, with a possible D match to TRBD1 (6 bases). The germline CDR1 and CDR2 sequences are DFQATT and SNEGSKA (reference sequence). Between the trimmed V and J ends, which lost 1 base and 4 bases, there was a span of 10 bases. The CDR3 is made up of 13 amino acids. The CDR3 DNA reads TGCAGTGCTAGAGGGACAGTTTTCTATGGCTACACCTTC. Residues: CSARGTVFYGYTF.

The sample holds many counts of this clonotype. V and J are TRBV12-3 or TRBV12-4 and TRBJ1-5, with unresolved D. CDR3 size: 15 residues. V was pared by 6 bases and J by 0 bases, with 12 bases between. CDR3 bases: TGTGCCAGCAGGTCCGTCCGTTATAGCAATCAGCCCCAGCATTTT. Translation: CASRSVRYSNQPQHF.

This clonotype was seen at least ten times. The CDR3 sequence is CASSYSVSGQNTEAFF. CDR3 sequence (DNA): TGTGCCAGCAGTTACTCGGTATCAGGTCAGAACACTGAAGCTTTCTTT. This chain connects TRBV6-6 to TRBJ1-1; D call uncertain. Germline V gene lookup returns CDR1 MNHNY and CDR2 SVGAGI (reference sequence). V lost 0 bases, J lost 1 base, and 12 bases lay in between. The CDR3 length is 16 residues.

V is TRBV5-1 and J is TRBJ2-2, with D possibly being TRBD1 (6 bases). CDR1 is SGHRS, CDR2 YFSETQ, per germline. The CDR3 sequence is 14 residues long. Trimming shortened V by 0 bases and J by 7 bases, and 10 bases separated the two germline ends. The CDR3 coding sequence is TGCGCCAGCAGCTTGGCACAGGGTGGCGGGGAGCTGTTTTTT. Its translation is CASSLAQGGGELFF.

The chain carries TRBV20-1 and TRBJ2-5; 8 nucleotides line up with TRBD2. V lost 8 bases and J lost 4; bases outside the gene matches: 6. The CDR3 consists of 12 residues. The V gene's germline CDR1 is DFQATT and CDR2 SNEGSKA (reference sequence). In nucleotides, the CDR3 is TGCAGTCCTCGAGCGGGAGTAGAGACCCAGTACTTC. Translation gives CSPRAGVETQYF.

This clonotype was counted a few times. This chain uses TRBV6-2 or TRBV6-3 with TRBJ1-1; D is possibly TRBD1 (5 bases). This CDR3 comprises 13 residues. V was trimmed by 3 bases and J by 10 bases, leaving 15 bases between them. Germline values: CDR1 MNHEY, CDR2 SVGEGT. The CDR3 region is CASSYLVDSGAFF. The CDR3 DNA reads TGTGCCAGCAGTTATTTGGTCGACAGTGGAGCTTTCTTT.

The chain carries TRBV4-3 and TRBJ2-7; D remains unclear. The CDR3 consists of 15 residues. With 0 bases removed from V and 3 bases from J, the gap between germline ends came to 12 bases. In germline, CDR1 is LGHNA, CDR2 YSLEER. The CDR3 coding sequence is TGCGCCAGCAGCCAAGAAACGAGACTGTTCTACGAGCAGTACTTC. It encodes CASSQETRLFYEQYF.

The sample holds a few counts of this clonotype. CDR3 bases: TGTGCCAGCAGCAAACCCACAGGGGCCGCTTCCACCCTCCACTTT. Translating gives CASSKPTGAASTLHF. The genes are TRBV25-1 and TRBJ1-6; 7 positions agree with TRBD1. CDR1 MGHDK and CDR2 SYGVNS come from the germline V gene. V gave up 6 bases and J gave up 14 bases; unmatched junction bases: 16. The CDR3 loop spans 15 amino acids.

The V and J genes are TRBV7-8 and TRBJ1-5; no reliable D call. The CDR3 has 13 residues. CDR1 SGHVS and CDR2 FQNEAQ come from the germline V gene. The ends were cut back, 3 bases at V and 9 bases at J, with 12 bases in the middle. CDR3 bases: TGTGCCAGCAGCTTTTCAGTCTTTGCGCCCCAGCATTTT. This codes for CASSFSVFAPQHF.

The sample holds a few counts of this clonotype. J is TRBJ2-1 and V is TRBV25-1; 9 positions agree with TRBD1. CDR1 MGHDK and CDR2 SYGVNS come from the germline V gene. This CDR3 comprises 17 residues. The V and J ends lost 1 base and 3 bases, in that order; junction bases with no gene match: 7. The CDR3 is CASSEWGTGSIYNEQFF. DNA for the CDR3: TGTGCCAGCAGTGAATGGGGGACAGGGTCTATCTACAATGAGCAGTTCTTC.